A selection of T cell receptor beta chains follows, all from one sample in a study of cytomegalovirus exposure and HLA in healthy donors. Profiling relied on immunoSEQ multiplex PCR, and the TCRdb table lists in-frame clones only, not all of them. The sample lists 150,000 to 200,000 clones, nearly 80% occurring once. The material sequenced was PBMCs. Receptor source: a woman aged 25-40 years in good health and CMV-seropositive. The CDR3 runs from the conserved cysteine through the conserved F or W. The D gene is left open where the match is weak. Clone size is given for some rows only: seen once, a few or many times, or a class if the clone is expanded.

D gene: -; V gene: TRBV5-1; J gene: TRBJ2-5; clone size: -; CDR3 DNA: TGCGCCAGCAGCCCCGGACAGACCCGCCAAGAGACCCAGTACTTC; CDR3 protein: CASSPGQTRQETQYF
D gene: TRBD2; V gene: TRBV7-9; J gene: TRBJ2-7; clone size: -; CDR3 DNA: TGTGCCAGCAGCAAAACGGGACTAGCGGGAAGGACCCACTACGAGCAGTACTTC; CDR3 protein: CASSKTGLAGRTHYEQYF
D gene: -; V gene: TRBV5-1; J gene: TRBJ2-3; clone size: -; CDR3 DNA: TGCGCCAGCAGCAGGGGACTTCCAGGCACAGATACGCAGTATTTT; CDR3 protein: CASSRGLPGTDTQYF
D gene: -; V gene: TRBV7-9; J gene: TRBJ2-4; clone size: -; CDR3 DNA: TGTGCCAGCAGCTTAGTCCAGGGATTAGCCAAAAACATTCAGTACTTC; CDR3 protein: CASSLVQGLAKNIQYF
D gene: TRBD2; V gene: TRBV19; J gene: TRBJ2-3; clone size: -; CDR3 DNA: TGTGCCAGTATGCTTAGCGGGACTAGCACCAGCGGGACAGATACGCAGTATTTT; CDR3 protein: CASMLSGTSTSGTDTQYF
D gene: -; V gene: TRBV4-2; J gene: TRBJ1-4; clone size: -; CDR3 DNA: TGTGCCAGCAGCCCCCGAGGTACATCCTTTACGGGGGAGGATAAACTGTTTTTT; CDR3 protein: CASSPRGTSFTGEDKLFF
D gene: -; V gene: TRBV6-4; J gene: TRBJ1-1; clone size: -; CDR3 DNA: TGTGCCAGCAGACTCTGGGGGGGTATGAACACTGAAGCTTTCTTT; CDR3 protein: CASRLWGGMNTEAFF
D gene: -; V gene: TRBV5-8; J gene: TRBJ1-1; clone size: -; CDR3 DNA: TGTGCCAGCAGCTCCCCCCCGGAGGGAGCTTTCTTT; CDR3 protein: CASSSPPEGAFF
D gene: TRBD1; V gene: TRBV7-6; J gene: TRBJ2-3; clone size: -; CDR3 DNA: TGTGCCAGCAGCCCAAATTCCCCAAGCGGGACAGGGGCAGATACGCAGTATTTT; CDR3 protein: CASSPNSPSGTGADTQYF
D gene: TRBD1; V gene: TRBV2; J gene: TRBJ2-7; clone size: -; CDR3 DNA: TGTGCCAGCGGAAAGACAGGGATAATCTACGAGCAGTACTTC; CDR3 protein: CASGKTGIIYEQYF
D gene: -; V gene: TRBV5-4; J gene: TRBJ1-4; clone size: -; CDR3 DNA: TGTGCCAGCAGCTTGGATCAGGGAAGGATTGAAAAACTGTTTTTT; CDR3 protein: CASSLDQGRIEKLFF
D gene: -; V gene: TRBV5-5; J gene: TRBJ1-5; clone size: -; CDR3 DNA: TGTGCCAGCAGCTCTCACTTGCGGGGGCTAGGGAGCAATCAGCCCCAGCATTTT; CDR3 protein: CASSSHLRGLGSNQPQHF
D gene: -; V gene: TRBV28; J gene: TRBJ2-7; clone size: once; CDR3 DNA: TGTGCCAGCAGCCCCGGGGGTTCCGAGCAGTACTTC; CDR3 protein: CASSPGGSEQYF
D gene: -; V gene: TRBV5-4; J gene: TRBJ1-3; clone size: -; CDR3 DNA: TGTGCCAGCAGCTTAGACACAGGTATCTCTGGAAACACCATATATTTT; CDR3 protein: CASSLDTGISGNTIYF
D gene: TRBD1; V gene: TRBV25-1; J gene: TRBJ2-7; clone size: -; CDR3 DNA: TGTGCCAGCAGTAGACCGGGACAGGGAGCCTACGAGCAGTACTTC; CDR3 protein: CASSRPGQGAYEQYF
D gene: TRBD1; V gene: TRBV2; J gene: TRBJ1-1; clone size: few; CDR3 DNA: TGTGCCAGCAGATGGACAGGGGCCTTCGAAGCTTTCTTT; CDR3 protein: CASRWTGAFEAFF
D gene: -; V gene: TRBV19; J gene: TRBJ2-7; clone size: -; CDR3 DNA: TGTGCCAGTAGTATAGAAACGGGCTACGAGCAGTACTTC; CDR3 protein: CASSIETGYEQYF
D gene: TRBD1; V gene: TRBV6-8; J gene: TRBJ2-5; clone size: -; CDR3 DNA: TGTGCCAGCAGTTCGGTATCAGGGGGAGAGACCCAGTACTTC; CDR3 protein: CASSSVSGGETQYF
D gene: TRBD2; V gene: TRBV5-5; J gene: TRBJ2-7; clone size: -; CDR3 DNA: TGTGCCAGCAGTCCGCTGCGGGGGTTATCCTACGAGCAGTACTTC; CDR3 protein: CASSPLRGLSYEQYF
D gene: TRBD1; V gene: TRBV5-1; J gene: TRBJ1-2; clone size: -; CDR3 DNA: TGCGCCAGCAGCTTGGATGGGACAGATGGCTACACCTTC; CDR3 protein: CASSLDGTDGYTF